What follows are 12 T cell receptor beta chains derived from one specimen sequenced in a study of T cell responses to AZD1222 COVID-19 vaccine. Sequencing was performed with immunoSEQ multiplex PCR; in TCRdb, only in-frame clones are kept and a portion is missing. The sample comprises some 110,000 clones, 75% to 90% of which are singletons, and 4.4% rests with the top ten. Sequences were derived from peripheral blood, sampled 28 days after the second AZD1222 dose. These receptors all stem from an adult who received the AZD1222 COVID-19 vaccine.

This clone is a singleton in its sample. The rearrangement joins TRBV7-8 to TRBJ1-6; no firm D call. Trimming removed 6 bases at V and 3 bases at J, with 12 bases between. The CDR3 is 15 amino acids. Germline CDR1 is SGHVS and CDR2 is FQNEAQ. The CDR3 sequence: CASRPRGNYNSPLHF. CDR3 sequence (DNA): TGTGCCAGCAGGCCTCGGGGAAACTATAATTCACCCCTCCACTTT. Filled out from reference TRBV7-8 and TRBJ1-6, the complete variable domain reads GAGVSQSPRYKVAKRGQDVALRCDPISGHVSLFWYQQALGQGPEFLTYFQNEAQLDKSGLPSDRFFAERPEGSVSTLKIQRTQQEDSAVYLCASRPRGNYNSPLHFGNGTRLTVT.

This clone was detected a few times. V usage is TRBV27 and J usage is TRBJ2-1, with 14 bases identical to TRBD2. From germline, CDR1 is MNHEY and CDR2 SMNVEV (reference sequence). This CDR3 comprises 18 residues. Losses at the gene ends were 6 bases for V and 2 bases for J; bases not matched to a gene: 9. The CDR3 DNA reads as TGTGCCAGCAGGCACGGACTAGCGGGGGGCATTCCCTACAATGAGCAGTTCTTC. Its translation: CASRHGLAGGIPYNEQFF.

The chain links TRBV9 to TRBJ1-2, with a weak D call TRBD1 (5 bases). The CDR3 has 15 residues. Trimming pared 4 bases from V and 4 bases from J, leaving 17 bases between. The V gene's germline CDR1 is SGDLS and CDR2 YYNGEE. CDR3 sequence (DNA): TGTGCCAGCAGCCGGGGGGTTTTAAGAGGCTATGGCTACACCTTC. Protein: CASSRGVLRGYGYTF.

The chain links TRBV7-8 to TRBJ2-3; D tentatively reads TRBD1 or TRBD2 (6 bases each). This CDR3 region has 17 residues. Trimming removed 1 base from V and 2 bases from J, with 16 bases in between. From germline, CDR1 is SGHVS and CDR2 FQNEAQ. The CDR3 DNA is TGTGCCAGCAGCTTAGGGGGGGCTCCTACTAACACAGATACGCAGTATTTT. The encoded protein is CASSLGGAPTNTDTQYF.

The chain's CDR3 is CASSGEPYGYTF. CDR3 nucleotides: TGTGCCAGCAGCGGGGAACCTTATGGCTACACCTTC. The chain joins TRBV7-9 to TRBJ1-2; D unresolved. Germline-derived CDR1 and CDR2 are SEHNR and FQNEAQ (reference sequence). The CDR3 totals 12 residues. The V end lost 5 bases, the J end lost 5 bases, and 9 bases lay between the germline ends.

The chain recombines TRBV29-1 with TRBJ2-3; 9 positions match TRBD2. V lost 4 bases to trimming and J lost 6 bases; unmatched junction nucleotides: 17. The CDR3 length is 17 residues. Germline V gene sequence: CDR1 SQVTM, CDR2 ANQGSEA. The CDR3 DNA reads as TGCAGCGTTGGCCGGACTTTTGGCGGGGGGGCAAGGGATACGCAGTATTTT. Protein product: CSVGRTFGGGARDTQYF.

This clone was seen a single time. This rearrangement joins TRBV11-2 to TRBJ2-5; a possible D gene is TRBD2 (6 bases). From germline, CDR1 is SGHAT and CDR2 FQNNGV. The CDR3 loop spans 15 amino acids. The germline V and J ends were trimmed by 2 bases and 4 bases, with 14 bases remaining between them. The CDR3 coding sequence is TGTGCCAGCAGCTTATCCTCGGGACTTCGAGAGACCCAGTACTTC. It is translated as CASSLSSGLRETQYF.

Concerning this clone itself: This sample includes further DNA sequences coding for the same CDR3. The chain recombines TRBV2 with TRBJ1-3; no clear D gene. Germline lookup yields CDR1 SNHLY and CDR2 FYNNEI. This CDR3 has 13 amino acids. The V gene lost 6 bases and the J gene lost 4 bases, with 10 bases spanning the gap. The CDR3 DNA follows: TGTGCCAGCAGGCAAGGGTCCGGAAACACCATATATTTT. Protein sequence: CASRQGSGNTIYF.

V gene TRBV15 combines with J gene TRBJ1-5; the D is unclear. In germline, CDR1 is LNHNV, CDR2 YYDKDF (reference sequence). Trimming removed 0 bases from V and 15 bases from J, with 12 bases in between. This CDR3 contains 12 residues. The CDR3 nucleotides are TGTGCCACCAGCAGAGATCTAGATCAGCGGCATTTT. Its protein product is CATSRDLDQRHF.

This chain joins TRBV30 and TRBJ1-2; no clear D. Germline CDR1 is GTSNPN and CDR2 is SVGIG (reference sequence). V lost 4 bases to trimming and J lost 8 bases, with 11 bases between them. The CDR3 spans 11 residues. The DNA of the CDR3 is TGTGCCTGGAACGACGCCGGGGGCTACACCTTC. It codes for CAWNDAGGYTF.

This clone appeared once. The genes are TRBV6-6 and TRBJ2-1, with D perhaps being TRBD1 or TRBD2 (5 bases each). Germline assignment: CDR1 MNHNY and CDR2 SVGAGI (reference sequence). The ends were cut back, 2 bases at V and 0 bases at J, with 11 bases in the middle. The CDR3 spans 16 residues. The CDR3 is CASSYEGYGSYNEQFF. As DNA, the CDR3 is TGTGCCAGCAGTTACGAGGGGTATGGCTCCTACAATGAGCAGTTCTTC.

The sample holds one count of this clone. The chain employs TRBV30 and TRBJ1-5, with unresolved D. Germline CDR1 reads GTSNPN; CDR2 reads SVGIG (reference sequence). This CDR3 comprises 13 residues. V was clipped by 2 bases and J by 0 bases, with 5 bases between them. The CDR3 is CAWSSDSNQPQHF. In nucleotides, the CDR3 is TGTGCCTGGAGTTCAGATAGCAATCAGCCCCAGCATTTT.